Shown below are 30 T cell receptor beta chains from a single sample sequenced in a study of regulatory T cells in long-lasting Graves disease. Time point indicated: persistent/refractory GD, antithyroid drugs over 5 years with positive TRAb. Construction of the TCR library relied on RNA isolated from PBMCs. Building the TCR beta libraries relied on iRepertoire HTBI primers, and CDR3 regions underwent Arm-PCR. One entry per CDR3 protein, called by TCRdb with MiXCR from the multiplex PCR reads. Of a few hundred thousand distinct CDR3 sequences detected, roughly 23% appear once; the ten largest clones hold roughly a quarter. Sequenced material: peripheral blood mononuclear cells (PBMCs), taken when the disease was refractory, from a patient treated with antithyroid drugs. The source is a woman between 35 and 50 years old with Graves disease.

This chain links TRBV19 with TRBJ2-7; D remains unclear. Trimming removed 3 bases at V and 0 bases at J, with 12 bases between. This CDR3 comprises 15 residues. From germline, CDR1 is LNHDA and CDR2 SQIVND (reference sequence). The CDR3 DNA follows: TGTGCCAGTAGTATGGATTCGGGTGCCTCCTACGAGCAGTACTTC. Its translation is CASSMDSGASYEQYF.

This clonotype showed up many times. The chain joins TRBV12-3 or TRBV12-4 to TRBJ2-7; D uncertain. The V and J ends lost 1 base and 5 bases respectively, with 9 bases between them. The CDR3 is 13 amino acids. The DNA for the CDR3 is TGTGCCAGCAGTTTAGTTCTGCCGGACGAGCAGTACTTC. Protein product: CASSLVLPDEQYF.

This clonotype came up a few times. This chain connects TRBV19 to TRBJ1-1, with unresolved D. Trimming cost V 4 bases and J 1 base, with 13 bases left between them. Germline CDR1 and CDR2: LNHDA and SQIVND (reference sequence). CDR3 length: 15 residues. CDR3 sequence reads: CASSTGNTWNTEAFF. The CDR3 DNA sequence: TGTGCCAGTAGTACGGGAAACACCTGGAACACTGAAGCTTTCTTT.

This clonotype has at least ten counts. The V and J genes are TRBV7-3 and TRBJ2-2; 7 nucleotides match TRBD1. The germline V gene has CDR1 SGHTA and CDR2 FQGTGA. The CDR3 has 15 amino acids. Trimming at V came to 5 bases and at J to 3 bases, leaving 6 bases not matched to a gene. Here the CDR3 DNA reads TGTGCCAGCAGCCGTTCGGGACAGTACACCGGGGAGCTGTTTTTT. Encoded protein: CASSRSGQYTGELFF.

This clonotype was observed many times. The rearrangement links TRBV11-2 to TRBJ2-5; 11 nucleotides align to TRBD2. CDR3 size: 16 residues. V shed 4 bases and J 5 bases; nucleotides not matched to a gene: 9. Germline CDR1 and CDR2: SGHAT and FQNNGV. The CDR3 DNA reads as TGTGCCAGCAGCTCCCGACTAGCGGGATATTTGGAGACCCAGTACTTC. Translation: CASSSRLAGYLETQYF.

This clonotype was counted many times. The rearrangement links TRBV2 to TRBJ2-2; no definite D call. The CDR3 is 13 residues long. Germline CDR1 is SNHLY and CDR2 is FYNNEI. V dropped 1 base and J dropped 10 bases, with 10 bases sitting between them. DNA of the CDR3: TGTGCCAGCAGTGAAGGGTCAAACAAGGAGCTGTTTTTT. It encodes CASSEGSNKELFF.

The V and J genes are TRBV6-5 and TRBJ2-2, with 8 bases aligning to TRBD2. With 0 bases clipped from V and 2 bases from J, the junction kept 5 bases outside the gene matches. CDR3 size: 17 residues. Germline CDR1 and CDR2: MNHEY and SVGAGI. The CDR3 loop reads CASSYSYSGGNTGELFF. In DNA form, the CDR3 reads TGTGCCAGCAGTTACTCGTACAGCGGGGGTAACACCGGGGAGCTGTTTTTT.

The table lists this clonotype with many counts. The chain carries TRBV28 and TRBJ1-5; possible D gene TRBD1, 5 bases. Between the trimmed V and J ends, which lost 7 bases and 7 bases, there was a span of 17 bases. The CDR3 runs 14 residues. Germline CDR1 reads MDHEN; CDR2 reads SYDVKM. The CDR3 region is CASTTRTSFQPQHF. CDR3 DNA sequence: TGTGCCAGCACTACTCGGACATCGTTCCAGCCCCAGCATTTT.

This sequence joins TRBV5-1 and TRBJ2-7; D call uncertain. The germline V gene has CDR1 SGHRS and CDR2 YFSETQ. The CDR3 has 18 amino acids. Trimming left V 5 bases short and J 3 bases short, with 27 bases between. The CDR3 spells CASSYRASKRLSGYEQYF. The DNA of the CDR3 is TGCGCCAGCAGTTACCGGGCCTCGAAACGCCTATCCGGCTACGAGCAGTACTTC.

This clonotype was observed a handful of times. The V gene is TRBV29-1, the J gene TRBJ2-6, with D possibly TRBD1 on 7 matching bases. Germline V gene sequence: CDR1 SQVTM, CDR2 ANQGSEA. Trimming left V 2 bases short and J 0 bases short, with 11 bases between. This CDR3 has 16 amino acids. DNA of the CDR3: TGCAGCGTTGAACAGGGGGGAGACTCTGGGGCCAACGTCCTGACTTTC. It encodes CSVEQGGDSGANVLTF.

V and J are TRBV5-1 and TRBJ2-7, with TRBD2 matching over 8 bases. The germline V gene encodes CDR1 SGHRS and CDR2 YFSETQ. The V and J ends lost 0 bases and 5 bases, in that order; junction bases with no gene match: 13. This CDR3 contains 17 residues. CDR3 nucleotide sequence: TGCGCCAGCAGCTTGGGTTGGACCGGGACTAGTTTCCACGAGCAGTACTTC. This gives the protein CASSLGWTGTSFHEQYF.

The chain combines TRBV28 with TRBJ1-2; no clear D gene. The CDR3 has 12 amino acids. CDR1 MDHEN and CDR2 SYDVKM come from the germline V gene. The V end lost 4 bases, the J end lost 3 bases, and 6 bases lay between the germline ends. The CDR3: CASSWADYGYTF. CDR3 DNA sequence: TGTGCCAGCAGTTGGGCCGACTATGGCTACACCTTC.

The chain has TRBV6-1 and TRBJ2-7, with 7 bases matching TRBD1. The germline gives CDR1 MNHNS, CDR2 SASEGT. The trim removed 7 bases at V and 2 bases at J, leaving 8 bases unmatched. CDR3 length equals 14 residues. CDR3 nucleotides: TGTGCCAGCAAATTGGGGACAGACACCTACGAGCAGTACTTC. Translating gives CASKLGTDTYEQYF.

V and J are TRBV7-9 and TRBJ2-3, with 14 bases fitting TRBD2. Germline V CDR1 and CDR2: SEHNR, FQNEAQ (reference sequence). V shed 7 bases, J shed 4 bases, and the junction held 7 bases outside the gene matches. CDR3 length equals 16 residues. CDR3 amino acids: CASTPGTSGRADTQYF. The CDR3 nucleotides are TGTGCCAGCACCCCGGGGACTAGCGGGAGAGCAGATACGCAGTATTTT.

This chain joins TRBV14 and TRBJ2-2, with 11 positions matching TRBD1. The ends lost 7 bases at V and 5 bases at J; junction bases unmatched: 9. Germline assignment: CDR1 SGHDN and CDR2 FVKESK. The length of the CDR3 is 16 residues. As DNA, the CDR3 is TGTGCCAGCACCCTATGGGGGACAGGGGGAACCGGGGAGCTGTTTTTT. Translated, it gives CASTLWGTGGTGELFF.

The DNA of the CDR3 is TGTGCCAGCTCATTCTTAAGGGATGAGCAGTTCTTC. It yields the protein CASSFLRDEQFF. This chain links TRBV2 with TRBJ2-1; D is undetermined. The CDR3 consists of 12 residues. Deletions cut 8 bases from V and 8 bases from J, with 13 bases between. CDR1 is SNHLY, CDR2 FYNNEI, per germline. Full variable domain (remainder filled in from reference TRBV2 and TRBJ2-1): EPEVTQTPSHQVTQMGQEVILRCVPISNHLYFYWYRQILGQKVEFLVSFYNNEISEKSEIFDDQFSVERPDGSNFTLKIRSTKLEDSAMYFCASSFLRDEQFFGPGTRLTVL.

On this clonotype itself: The limits of the CDR3 on the DNA are not certain, so only TCRdb's listed CDR3 is given. The rearrangement links TRBV5-1 to TRBJ2-7. Looked up from germline, CDR1 is SGHRS and CDR2 is YFSETQ. The CDR3 has 12 residues if both end residues are counted. CDR3 sequence reads: CASSFGNGEQYF.

There are many counts of this clonotype. The J gene is TRBJ2-4, the V gene TRBV28; D is perhaps TRBD2 (6 bases). Germline V CDR1 and CDR2: MDHEN, SYDVKM. The CDR3 length is 15 residues. V gave up 3 bases and J gave up 4 bases, with 13 bases separating them. The CDR3 loop is CASSFSSAGKNIQYF. CDR3 in DNA: TGTGCCAGCAGTTTTAGTAGCGCGGGAAAAAACATTCAGTACTTC. Based on the CDR3 plus reference TRBV28 and TRBJ2-4, the full variable domain is DVKVTQSSRYLVKRTGEKVFLECVQDMDHENMFWYRQDPGLGLRLIYFSYDVKMKEKGDIPEGYSVSREKKERFSLILESASTNQTSMYLCASSFSSAGKNIQYFGAGTRLSVL.

The chain recombines TRBV5-1 with TRBJ1-2; no firm D call. Germline loops: CDR1 SGHRS, CDR2 YFSETQ. The CDR3 consists of 12 residues. V was trimmed by 2 bases and J by 10 bases, leaving 12 bases between them. CDR3 nucleotides: TGCGCCAGCAGCTTTGGAGAATATAACTACACCTTC. Encoded protein: CASSFGEYNYTF.

This clonotype showed up many times. The chain combines TRBV7-2 with TRBJ2-5; 10 positions agree with TRBD1. The CDR3 is 15 residues long. The ends lost 5 bases at V and 5 bases at J; junction bases unmatched: 8. Germline assignment: CDR1 SGHTA and CDR2 FQGNSA. The CDR3 is CASSQRQGAVETQYF. CDR3 in DNA: TGTGCCAGCAGCCAACGACAGGGGGCGGTTGAGACCCAGTACTTC.

The rearrangement links TRBV10-3 to TRBJ2-7, with unresolved D. CDR3 length equals 16 residues. The germline V gene has CDR1 ENHRY and CDR2 SYGVKD. Trimming cost V 0 bases and J 0 bases, with 12 bases left between them. The CDR3 DNA sequence: TGTGCCATCAGTGAGTCGGTCCTCAGGAACTCCTACGAGCAGTACTTC. Its translation is CAISESVLRNSYEQYF.

As for this clonotype: Relative to the germline gene, one junction end is altered; a read error may explain this. The chain couples TRBV27 to TRBJ1-1, with 7 bases fitting TRBD1. Germline V CDR1 and CDR2: MNHEY, SMNVEV (reference sequence). The CDR3 is 17 residues long. In DNA, the CDR3 is TGTGCCAGCAGTTTTTTGGTTGCCGGACAGGTGATCACTGAAGCTCTCTTT. It yields the protein CASSFLVAGQVITEALF.

The genes are TRBV7-9 and TRBJ2-7; TRBD2 matches 7 bases. The CDR3 is 16 amino acids. The ends lost 4 bases at V and 3 bases at J; junction bases unmatched: 12. Germline V gene sequence: CDR1 SEHNR, CDR2 FQNEAQ (reference sequence). The CDR3 bases are TGTGCCAGCAGCTCCAGAGTTAGCGGGTCCGTCTACGAGCAGTACTTC. Protein sequence: CASSSRVSGSVYEQYF. Full variable domain (remainder filled in from reference TRBV7-9 and TRBJ2-7): DTGVSQNPRHKITKRGQNVTFRCDPISEHNRLYWYRQTLGQGPEFLTYFQNEAQLEKSRLLSDRFSAERPKGSFSTLEIQRTEQGDSAMYLCASSSRVSGSVYEQYFGPGTRLTVT.

In this sample, this clonotype turned up many times. CDR3 coding DNA: TGTGCCAGCAGCGTAGAGCCTAGCGGGTCCTACGAGCAGTACTTC. This sequence encodes CASSVEPSGSYEQYF. V is TRBV9 and J is TRBJ2-7; 8 bases are shared with TRBD2. The CDR3 length is 15 residues. The trim removed 0 bases at V and 1 base at J, leaving 3 bases unmatched. Germline CDR1 SGDLS, CDR2 YYNGEE. The full variable domain, in which reference TRBV9 and TRBJ2-7 provide the parts outside the CDR3, is DSGVTQTPKHLITATGQRVTLRCSPRSGDLSVYWYQQSLDQGLQFLIQYYNGEERAKGNILERFSAQQFPDLHSELNLSSLELGDSALYFCASSVEPSGSYEQYFGPGTRLTVT.

This clonotype was recorded many times. The chain couples TRBV12-3 or TRBV12-4 to TRBJ1-1, with 7 nucleotides matching TRBD1. The CDR3 runs 15 residues. The V gene end was trimmed by 4 bases and the J gene end by 1 base; junction bases not matched to a gene: 6. CDR3 region: CASSSRGGGNTEAFF. For the CDR3, the DNA is TGTGCCAGCAGTTCCAGGGGGGGGGGGAACACTGAAGCTTTCTTT.

This clonotype has just a few counts. This chain joins TRBV7-8 and TRBJ2-1; D might be TRBD2 (6 bases). Trimming shortened V by 5 bases and J by 7 bases, and 12 bases separated the two germline ends. Germline V gene sequence: CDR1 SGHVS, CDR2 FQNEAQ. The CDR3 has 13 amino acids. The CDR3 nucleotides read TGTGCCAGCAGCCCGTCGGGAGTTAATGAGCAGTTCTTC. Translated: CASSPSGVNEQFF.

The rearrangement links TRBV6-2 or TRBV6-3 to TRBJ2-4; a weak D match, TRBD2 (6 bases). The germline V gene has CDR1 MNHEY and CDR2 SVGEGT. Trimming shortened V by 5 bases and J by 3 bases, and 17 bases separated the two germline ends. This CDR3 contains 16 residues. The chain's CDR3 is CASSPLAETFKNIQYF. DNA for the CDR3: TGTGCCAGCAGTCCCTTAGCGGAAACCTTCAAAAACATTCAGTACTTC.

This clonotype has a count of ten or more. The J gene is TRBJ1-5, the V gene TRBV10-3, with TRBD1 matching over 9 bases. This CDR3 region has 13 residues. The germline gives CDR1 ENHRY, CDR2 SYGVKD. Trimming at V came to 10 bases and at J to 7 bases, leaving 8 bases not matched to a gene. CDR3 nucleotide sequence: TGTGCCAGCTCGGACAGGGGAGGGCAGCCCCAGCATTTT. This codes for CASSDRGGQPQHF.

This clonotype appeared once. The rearrangement uses TRBV20-1 and TRBJ2-3; TRBD1 might be the D (5 bases). CDR3 length equals 13 residues. Germline values: CDR1 DFQATT, CDR2 SNEGSKA (reference sequence). Trimming shortened V by 3 bases and J by 4 bases, and 11 bases separated the two germline ends. The CDR3 region has the DNA TGCAGTGCTAGGCAGGGTAACGCAGATACGCAGTATTTT. Its translation: CSARQGNADTQYF.

The V gene is TRBV6-1, the J gene TRBJ1-6, with TRBD1 identical over 8 bases. CDR1 is MNHNS, CDR2 SASEGT, per germline. With V trimmed by 6 bases and J by 7 bases, 8 bases remained unmatched. The CDR3 consists of 15 residues. CDR3 sequence (DNA): TGTGCCAGCAGGAGACAGGGGAGTCGCAATTCACCCCTCCACTTT. Amino acids: CASRRQGSRNSPLHF.